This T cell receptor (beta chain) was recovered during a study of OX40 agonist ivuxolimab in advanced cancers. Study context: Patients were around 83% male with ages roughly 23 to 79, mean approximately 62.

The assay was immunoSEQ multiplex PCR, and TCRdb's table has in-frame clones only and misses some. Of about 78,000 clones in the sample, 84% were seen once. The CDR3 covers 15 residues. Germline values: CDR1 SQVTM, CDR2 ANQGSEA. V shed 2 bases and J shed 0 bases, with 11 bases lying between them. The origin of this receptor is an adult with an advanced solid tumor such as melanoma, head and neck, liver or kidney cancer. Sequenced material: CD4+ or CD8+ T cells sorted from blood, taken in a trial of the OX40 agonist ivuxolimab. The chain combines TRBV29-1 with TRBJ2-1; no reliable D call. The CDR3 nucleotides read TGCAGCGTTGAAAAGGGTCTGAGCTCCTACAATGAGCAGTTCTTC. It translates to CSVEKGLSSYNEQFF.